Listed below are T cell receptor beta chains from one sample, sequenced in a study of cytomegalovirus exposure and HLA in healthy donors. Clones were read by immunoSEQ multiplex PCR, and TCRdb kept only the in-frame ones, dropping some. The data contain roughly 170,000 clones, more than 65% of them singletons. Sequences were obtained from PBMCs. These receptors all stem from a woman aged 18-29 years in good health and CMV-seropositive. Each CDR3 is given with its conserved first and last residue. A D gene is named only where the DNA matches it firmly. Only part of the rows carry a size: once, few, many, or a class if the clone is expanded.

>once|TRBJ2-7|TRBD1|TRBV5-4
TGTGCCAGCAGCTTGGGGACAGGCAATTACGAGCAGTACTTC
CASSLGTGNYEQYF
>-|TRBJ2-2|TRBD2|TRBV6-1
TGTGCCAGCAGTGAAGCTGGCGGGGGGGCCGGGGAGCTGTTTTTT
CASSEAGGGAGELFF
>-|TRBJ1-3|-|TRBV20-1
TGCAGTGCTAGCCGTAGAAACACCATATATTTT
CSASRRNTIYF
>-|TRBJ1-6|-|TRBV7-3
TGTGCCAGCAGCCCCGGGTCGAATTCACCCCTCCACTTT
CASSPGSNSPLHF
>-|TRBJ2-7|-|TRBV2
TGTGCCAGCAGTGATTCGGTAGCGGAGGGCTACGAGCAGTACTTC
CASSDSVAEGYEQYF
>-|TRBJ2-7|TRBD2|TRBV7-2
TGTGCCAGCAGCCCCAGACTAGCGGGGGGAAACGAGCAGTACTTC
CASSPRLAGGNEQYF
>few|TRBJ1-5|-|TRBV2
TGTGCCAGTCTCTCCGGGGGTGGCAATCAGCCCCAGCATTTT
CASLSGGGNQPQHF
>-|TRBJ1-6|TRBD1|TRBV2
TGTGCCAGCAGTGGCAGGGACAGGGGGGATTCACCCCTCCACTTT
CASSGRDRGDSPLHF
>-|TRBJ1-6|TRBD1|TRBV14
TGTGCCAGCAGCCCTTCGACAGGGGGTCGCTCACCCCTCCACTTT
CASSPSTGGRSPLHF
>-|TRBJ2-5|-|TRBV7-9
TGTGCCAGCAGCTTAGCTGGAGGGGAGACCCAGTACTTC
CASSLAGGETQYF
>-|TRBJ1-2|TRBD1|TRBV5-3
TGTGCCAGAAGCAGGACGCGACAGGGTGGGGTCTATGGCTACACCTTC
CARSRTRQGGVYGYTF
>-|TRBJ2-3|-|TRBV6-1
TGTGCCAGCAGTGAAGGGTTCTACGGGGCAGATACGCAGTATTTT
CASSEGFYGADTQYF
>-|TRBJ2-7|TRBD1|TRBV2
TGTGCCAGCATAGACGGACAGGCAAGCTACGAGCAGTACTTC
CASIDGQASYEQYF
>-|TRBJ2-7|-|TRBV27
TGTGCCAGCAGTTTAGGGGCAGATAGCTCCTACGAGCAGTACTTC
CASSLGADSSYEQYF
>many|TRBJ2-2|-|TRBV4-1
TGCGCCAGCAGCCAAGAGTTGGGGTCCAGGGGTGACACCGGGGAGCTGTTTTTT
CASSQELGSRGDTGELFF